These 12 T cell receptor beta chains were sequenced from one sample in a study of blood T cell repertoires in COVID-19. The protocol was immunoSEQ multiplex PCR, while the TCRdb copy is restricted to in-frame clones and leaves out a portion. The sample yields 300,000 or so clones, over 75% seen once. What was sequenced was PBMCs or T cells enriched from blood (not recorded which). The receptors here all came from a young woman who had recovered from COVID-19.

The chain carries TRBV7-8 and TRBJ1-4; possibly TRBD1 for D (6 bases). This CDR3 region has 18 residues. Between the trimmed V and J ends, which lost 2 bases and 1 base, there was a span of 17 bases. Germline V CDR1 and CDR2: SGHVS, FQNEAQ. For the CDR3, the DNA is TGTGCCAGCAGCTTATGGACGGGACAACGCCTAACTAATGAAAAACTGTTTTTT. As protein: CASSLWTGQRLTNEKLFF.

The CDR3: CASSSVQGGTIYF. The CDR3 DNA sequence: TGTGCCAGCAGTTCAGTCCAGGGTGGCACCATATATTTT. The chain has TRBV27 and TRBJ1-3; tentatively, D is TRBD1 (5 bases). There are 13 residues in the CDR3. V was trimmed by 4 bases and J by 9 bases, leaving 13 bases between them. Looked up from germline, CDR1 is MNHEY and CDR2 is SMNVEV (reference sequence).

V and J are TRBV9 and TRBJ2-5; TRBD2 matches 14 bases. The CDR3 loop spans 18 amino acids. Germline V gene data show CDR1 as SGDLS and CDR2 as YYNGEE. With V trimmed by 4 bases and J by 0 bases, 8 bases remained unmatched. The CDR3, as DNA: TGTGCCAGCAGCCCCGGGACTAGCGGGAGCCAGTACCAAGAGACCCAGTACTTC. Amino acids: CASSPGTSGSQYQETQYF.

The chain has TRBV5-4 and TRBJ2-7, with 9 bases identical to TRBD2. The CDR3 covers 14 residues. Germline assignment: CDR1 SGHNT and CDR2 YYREEE (reference sequence). V lost 2 bases, J lost 6 bases, and 6 bases stayed unmatched. The CDR3 spells CASSLKRGAGEQYF. As DNA, the CDR3 is TGTGCCAGCAGCTTAAAGCGGGGGGCCGGCGAGCAGTACTTC.

Here the CDR3 DNA reads TGTGCCAGCATCCTCTCAGGAACGAACACTGAAGCTTTCTTT. Amino acid sequence: CASILSGTNTEAFF. V gene TRBV6-5 combines with J gene TRBJ1-1, with no clear D. V gave up 7 bases and J gave up 1 base, with 13 bases separating them. The germline gives CDR1 MNHEY, CDR2 SVGAGI. The CDR3 has 14 amino acids.

This chain uses TRBV6-5 with TRBJ2-1; the match to TRBD1 covers 7 bases. With V trimmed by 0 bases and J by 10 bases, 9 bases remained unmatched. This CDR3 is 15 amino acids long. The V gene's germline CDR1 is MNHEY and CDR2 SVGAGI. The chain's CDR3 is CASSYSTTGLGEQFF. The CDR3 DNA reads as TGTGCCAGCAGTTACTCTACGACAGGGTTGGGAGAGCAGTTCTTC.

The rearrangement links TRBV5-1 to TRBJ2-1; 7 bases fit TRBD2. The germline CDR1 and CDR2 sequences are SGHRS and YFSETQ. With 0 bases clipped from V and 9 bases from J, the junction kept 9 bases outside the gene matches. The CDR3 totals 15 residues. CDR3 loop: CASSLGGSISSEQFF. The CDR3 nucleotides are TGCGCCAGCAGCTTGGGCGGGAGTATCTCGAGTGAGCAGTTCTTC.

V gene TRBV29-1 combines with J gene TRBJ1-1; D is ambiguous. V was cut by 3 bases and J by 0 bases, with 8 bases left in between. CDR1 and CDR2 from the germline V gene are SQVTM and ANQGSEA. The CDR3 covers 13 residues. CDR3 protein: CSVDVNMNTEAFF. The CDR3 coding sequence is TGCAGCGTTGATGTCAACATGAACACTGAAGCTTTCTTT.

With regard to this clone: This specimen includes other DNA sequences encoding the same CDR3. The rearrangement joins TRBV5-4 to TRBJ2-3; no firm D call. Per germline, CDR1 SGHNT and CDR2 YYREEE (reference sequence). The CDR3 totals 12 residues. V shed 2 bases and J shed 3 bases, with 4 bases lying between them. The CDR3 protein is CASSFSTDTQYF. The CDR3 DNA follows: TGTGCCAGCAGCTTCAGTACAGATACGCAGTATTTT.

This clone was recorded once. V and J are TRBV18 and TRBJ2-2; tentatively, D is TRBD2 (5 bases). V lost 1 base to trimming and J lost 4 bases, with 13 bases between them. This CDR3 region has 16 residues. The germline gives CDR1 KGHSH, CDR2 LQKENI. The CDR3 DNA reads as TGTGCCAGCTCACCACGTGAAGGCGGACTCACCGGGGAGCTGTTTTTT. Translation: CASSPREGGLTGELFF.

V gene TRBV29-1 combines with J gene TRBJ1-1, with D perhaps TRBD1 (5 bases). Germline V gene sequence: CDR1 SQVTM, CDR2 ANQGSEA. This CDR3 is 12 amino acids long. V lost 6 bases and J lost 5, with 13 bases in between. CDR3 loop: CSVAMTETEAFF. Written as DNA, the CDR3 is TGCAGCGTCGCGATGACAGAAACTGAAGCTTTCTTT.

This chain links TRBV2 with TRBJ1-4, with 8 bases matching TRBD1. Trimming at V came to 8 bases and at J to 7 bases, leaving 15 bases not matched to a gene. Per germline, CDR1 SNHLY and CDR2 FYNNEI. The CDR3 has 16 residues. In DNA form, the CDR3 reads TGTGCCAGCGCCGGACAGGGAGGTCTTGGGGGTGAAAAACTGTTTTTT. Encoded protein: CASAGQGGLGGEKLFF.